Below, 25 T cell receptor beta chains from the same sample are listed, as sequenced in a study of T cell responses to AZD1222 COVID-19 vaccine. The table came from immunoSEQ multiplex PCR; TCRdb's copy has only in-frame clones and leaves some out. Found here are approximately 68,000 clones, about 91% of them singletons; the top ten hold around 21%. Sequencing used peripheral blood, obtained on day 0 of AZD1222 vaccination. These receptors were collected from an adult in good health.

V is TRBV19 and J is TRBJ2-1, with 9 bases matching TRBD1. CDR1 and CDR2 from the germline V gene are LNHDA and SQIVND (reference sequence). With V trimmed by 4 bases and J by 8 bases, 9 bases remained unmatched. This CDR3 comprises 15 residues. The CDR3 nucleotides read TGTGCCAGTAGTAGTCCCGGGACAGGGTTCCATGAGCAGTTCTTC. It codes for CASSSPGTGFHEQFF.

The chain has TRBV5-6 and TRBJ2-2, with TRBD2 matching over 9 bases. V shed 3 bases, J shed 6 bases, and the junction held 6 bases outside the gene matches. Germline loops: CDR1 SGHDT, CDR2 YYEEEE. The CDR3 spans 15 residues. The chain's CDR3 is CASSWSGTSPGELFF. CDR3 bases: TGTGCCAGCAGCTGGTCCGGGACTAGCCCCGGGGAGCTGTTTTTT.

The CDR3 coding sequence is TGCAGCGCCAAGGGGCTGGGACAGAAAAACACCGGGGAGCTGTTTTTT. Its translation is CSAKGLGQKNTGELFF. The chain uses TRBV29-1 and TRBJ2-2; TRBD1 aligns across 7 bases. This CDR3 is 16 amino acids long. The J segment lost 2 bases and the V segment lost 7 bases, leaving 13 bases of the junction unmatched. The germline gives CDR1 SQVTM, CDR2 ANQGSEA.

V usage is TRBV28 and J usage is TRBJ1-2; D is perhaps TRBD1 (5 bases). CDR1 is MDHEN, CDR2 SYDVKM, per germline. The CDR3 length is 16 residues. Trimming took off 1 base at V and 2 bases at J, with 14 bases between the two ends. CDR3 nucleotide sequence: TGTGCCAGCAGTTTATCGAAACCGACAGTAAACTATGGCTACACCTTC. Translation gives CASSLSKPTVNYGYTF.

This rearrangement joins TRBV9 to TRBJ1-5; no definite D call. The V end was cut by 0 bases, the J end by 0 bases, with 7 bases between. Germline CDR1 SGDLS, CDR2 YYNGEE. The CDR3 loop spans 15 amino acids. In nucleotides, the CDR3 is TGTGCCAGCAGCGTAGAGGGCTCTAGCAATCAGCCCCAGCATTTT. This encodes CASSVEGSSNQPQHF.

This chain's CDR3 is CASSIGFTETQYF. In DNA, the CDR3 is TGTGCCAGTAGTATAGGGTTCACAGAGACCCAGTACTTC. This chain connects TRBV19 to TRBJ2-5; D ambiguous. Between the trimmed V and J ends, which lost 1 base and 4 bases, there was a span of 7 bases. The germline CDR1 and CDR2 sequences are LNHDA and SQIVND (reference sequence). The CDR3 is 13 residues long.

This clone was seen only a few times. The chain is built from TRBV28 and TRBJ1-5, with D possibly matching TRBD1 (6 bases). Germline-derived CDR1 and CDR2 are MDHEN and SYDVKM. Trimming shortened V by 2 bases and J by 7 bases, and 15 bases separated the two germline ends. This CDR3 contains 15 residues. The CDR3 is CASSLNDGGLQPQHF. The CDR3 nucleotides read TGTGCCAGCAGTTTAAATGACGGGGGGCTGCAGCCCCAGCATTTT.

The chain joins TRBV5-4 to TRBJ1-3; a weak D match, TRBD1 (5 bases). Germline loops: CDR1 SGHNT, CDR2 YYREEE (reference sequence). The CDR3 length is 15 residues. V lost 0 bases and J lost 4, with 11 bases in between. As DNA, the CDR3 is TGTGCCAGCAGCTTGGGCTCCGGGGCGGGAAACACCATATATTTT. Translated: CASSLGSGAGNTIYF. The variable domain in full, with the rest retrieved from reference TRBV5-4 and TRBJ1-3, is ETGVTQSPTHLIKTRGQQVTLRCSSQSGHNTVSWYQQALGQGPQFIFQYYREEENGRGNFPPRFSGLQFPNYSSELNVNALELDDSALYLCASSLGSGAGNTIYFGEGSWLTVV.

This rearrangement joins TRBV6-5 to TRBJ1-5, with 8 positions matching TRBD1. Germline V gene sequence: CDR1 MNHEY, CDR2 SVGAGI. The J segment lost 6 bases and the V segment lost 6 bases, leaving 7 bases of the junction unmatched. CDR3 length equals 14 residues. Here the CDR3 reads CASSRQGFGQPQHF. DNA for the CDR3: TGTGCCAGCAGCCGACAGGGGTTCGGTCAGCCCCAGCATTTT.

The V and J genes are TRBV5-1 and TRBJ1-2; D is undetermined. CDR1 SGHRS and CDR2 YFSETQ come from the germline V gene. There are 14 residues in the CDR3. V was trimmed by 4 bases and J by 7 bases, leaving 17 bases between them. The CDR3 sequence: CASSLLGQWSGYTF. The CDR3 region has the DNA TGCGCCAGCAGCCTACTGGGTCAGTGGTCTGGCTACACCTTC.

The chain is built from TRBV3-1 (or the pseudogene TRBV3-2) and TRBJ2-1, with unresolved D. V was clipped by 4 bases and J by 8 bases, with 6 bases between them. This CDR3 region has 11 residues. The germline CDR1 and CDR2 sequences are LGHDT and YNNKEL (reference sequence). The CDR3 sequence is CASSRRDEQFF. CDR3 nucleotide sequence: TGTGCCAGCAGCCGAAGGGATGAGCAGTTCTTC.

This chain joins TRBV18 and TRBJ2-2; 8 bases map to TRBD1. Germline CDR1 reads KGHSH; CDR2 reads LQKENI. The V and J ends lost 1 base and 3 bases, in that order; junction bases with no gene match: 4. The CDR3 runs to 16 residues. As DNA, the CDR3 is TGTGCCAGCTCACCACTTATGGGACAGGACACCGGGGAGCTGTTTTTT. Translating it yields CASSPLMGQDTGELFF.

This clone was counted a single time. The chain recombines TRBV7-2 with TRBJ2-7; possible D gene TRBD2, 6 bases. The CDR3 sequence is 16 residues long. Germline CDR1 reads SGHTA; CDR2 reads FQGNSA. V lost 2 bases and J lost 2, with 16 bases in between. CDR3 nucleotides: TGTGCCAGCAGCTTACTTACGGGAGTGGTGGCCTACGAGCAGTACTTC. It yields the protein CASSLLTGVVAYEQYF.

This clone was counted between two and nine times. The chain uses TRBV27 and TRBJ1-2, with D possibly TRBD1 on 5 matching bases. Trimming pared 0 bases from V and 7 bases from J, leaving 21 bases between. Germline V lookup: CDR1 MNHEY, CDR2 SMNVEV (reference sequence). The CDR3 sequence is 17 residues long. For the CDR3, the DNA is TGTGCCAGCAGTTTATCGGGACTGAGGTTCTCTGGGGGTGGCTACACCTTC. Encoded protein: CASSLSGLRFSGGGYTF.

The chain combines TRBV3-1 (or the pseudogene TRBV3-2) with TRBJ2-1; the match to TRBD2 covers 9 bases. Germline values: CDR1 LGHDT, CDR2 YNNKEL (reference sequence). The CDR3 loop spans 16 amino acids. V shed 5 bases, J shed 7 bases, and the junction held 12 bases outside the gene matches. The CDR3 DNA reads TGTGCCAGCAGCACAAACCCTTCTAGCGGGATTAATGAGCAGTTCTTC. It translates to CASSTNPSSGINEQFF.

This clone has more than one count but fewer than ten. The V call is TRBV27, the J call TRBJ1-1; 7 nucleotides align to TRBD1. CDR1 MNHEY and CDR2 SMNVEV come from the germline V gene (reference sequence). V dropped 3 bases and J dropped 4; count of bases not matched to a gene: 26. There are 21 residues in the CDR3. CDR3 protein: CASSFRAIGIRTGNLSTEAFF. DNA of the CDR3: TGTGCCAGCAGTTTTAGGGCCATTGGAATACGGACAGGAAACCTGAGCACTGAAGCTTTCTTT.

V is TRBV7-2 and J is TRBJ1-2; TRBD1 agrees at 7 bases. V gave up 4 bases and J gave up 8 bases; unmatched junction bases: 16. Per the germline V gene, CDR1 is SGHTA and CDR2 is FQGNSA. CDR3 length: 16 amino acids. DNA for the CDR3: TGTGCCAGCAGCTCAAAAGGGCTGGACAGGTTAAACGGCTACACCTTC. Amino acids: CASSSKGLDRLNGYTF. The entire variable domain, with the rest obtained from reference TRBV7-2 and TRBJ1-2, is as follows: GAGVSQSPSNKVTEKGKDVELRCDPISGHTALYWYRQSLGQGLEFLIYFQGNSAPDKSGLPSDRFSAERTGGSVSTLTIQRTQQEDSAVYLCASSSKGLDRLNGYTFGSGTRLTVV.

This clone came up once. The chain has TRBV6-2 or TRBV6-3 and TRBJ1-1; D ambiguous. CDR1 is MNHEY and CDR2 is SVGEGT in the germline V gene. This CDR3 is built from 14 residues. V lost 2 bases to trimming and J lost 3 bases, with 10 bases between them. The CDR3 region is CASSYKGGYTEAFF. The CDR3 DNA reads as TGTGCCAGCAGTTACAAGGGCGGTTACACTGAAGCTTTCTTT.

This clone was seen a handful of times. CDR3 protein: CASSLQNGTVYEQYF. The CDR3 region has the DNA TGTGCCAGCAGTTTACAAAATGGGACAGTCTACGAGCAGTACTTC. The V call is TRBV27, the J call TRBJ2-7; TRBD1 agrees at 7 bases. The CDR3 sequence is 15 residues long. Looked up from germline, CDR1 is MNHEY and CDR2 is SMNVEV (reference sequence). Trimming removed 2 bases from V and 3 bases from J; junction bases left unmatched: 7.

This chain connects TRBV4-1 to TRBJ2-3; weak D call: TRBD2 (5 bases). The ends were cut back, 5 bases at V and 3 bases at J, with 15 bases in the middle. Germline CDR1 and CDR2: MGHRA and YSYEKL. There are 15 residues in the CDR3. This chain's CDR3 is CASSGRYRGTDTQYF. The CDR3 nucleotides read TGCGCCAGCAGCGGACGGTATCGGGGAACAGATACGCAGTATTTT.

CDR3 loop: CASSLSGAREQYF. CDR3 coding DNA: TGTGCCAGCAGCTTATCAGGGGCACGGGAGCAGTACTTC. V gene TRBV7-2 combines with J gene TRBJ2-7; D might be TRBD1 (6 bases). This CDR3 spans 13 amino acids. V gave up 2 bases and J gave up 7 bases, with 12 bases separating them. Germline V gene lookup returns CDR1 SGHTA and CDR2 FQGNSA.

The gene calls are TRBV30 and TRBJ1-3, with D possibly matching TRBD1 (5 bases). Looked up from germline, CDR1 is GTSNPN and CDR2 is SVGIG (reference sequence). The length of the CDR3 is 16 residues. V was trimmed by 1 base and J by 4 bases, leaving 17 bases between them. CDR3 nucleotides: TGTGCCTGGAGTGATTGGGGACGAGAAGTCGGAAACACCATATATTTT. This encodes CAWSDWGREVGNTIYF. Full variable domain (rest looked up from reference TRBV30 and TRBJ1-3): SQTIHQWPATLVQPVGSPLSLECTVEGTSNPNLYWYRQAAGRGLQLLFYSVGIGQISSEVPQNLSASRPQDRQFILSSKKLLLSDSGFYLCAWSDWGREVGNTIYFGEGSWLTVV.

The chain uses TRBV5-4 and TRBJ1-2; TRBD1 aligns across 7 bases. The CDR3 runs to 14 residues. Germline trimming cut 5 bases from V and 13 bases from J; bases unmatched to any gene: 17. The germline V gene encodes CDR1 SGHNT and CDR2 YYREEE (reference sequence). The CDR3: CASSLTQGQADFTF. CDR3 bases: TGTGCCAGCAGTTTGACCCAAGGACAGGCCGATTTCACCTTC.

DNA of the CDR3: TGCGCCAGCAGCCCCCTGGGATTTAATGAAAAACTGTTTTTT. Protein sequence: CASSPLGFNEKLFF. This chain joins TRBV5-1 and TRBJ1-4; D gene unclear. The germline V gene has CDR1 SGHRS and CDR2 YFSETQ. CDR3 length: 14 residues. The germline V and J ends were trimmed by 4 bases and 4 bases, with 11 bases remaining between them.

V usage is TRBV7-3 and J usage is TRBJ1-1; no firm D call. The germline V gene encodes CDR1 SGHTA and CDR2 FQGTGA. The CDR3 sequence is 14 residues long. Trimming removed 4 bases from V and 0 bases from J, with 9 bases in between. CDR3 nucleotide sequence: TGTGCCAGCAGCTACACCGGCATGAACACTGAAGCTTTCTTT. Encoded protein: CASSYTGMNTEAFF.